This TCR beta chain was documented in a study of CD8 T cells in ankylosing spondylitis. Findings and limits, study-wide: What seemed typical of ankylosing spondylitis blood was a TCR beta motif built from about 8 highly homologous variants. Disease-linked clones displayed a CD8+ phenotype and appeared relatively rarely in peripheral blood.

TCRdb itself ran the 5' RACE reads through MiXCR, one entry per CDR3 protein. The sample yields about 250,000 distinct CDR3 sequences, roughly a tenth seen once. This clonotype was observed many times. The antigen is undetermined. This sequence was found in a male donor with ankylosing spondylitis or in good health (not recorded which). Sequenced sample: blood, either unsorted or a sorted T cell fraction (not recorded which).

CDR3 in amino acids: CAISPSGTDTQYF. DNA of the CDR3: TGTGCCATCTCCCCTAGCGGCACAGATACGCAGTATTTT. The J gene is TRBJ2-3, the V gene TRBV10-3; D might be TRBD2 (6 bases). The germline V and J ends were trimmed by 8 bases and 1 base, with 10 bases remaining between them. The germline V gene encodes CDR1 ENHRY and CDR2 SYGVKD. The CDR3 is made up of 13 amino acids.